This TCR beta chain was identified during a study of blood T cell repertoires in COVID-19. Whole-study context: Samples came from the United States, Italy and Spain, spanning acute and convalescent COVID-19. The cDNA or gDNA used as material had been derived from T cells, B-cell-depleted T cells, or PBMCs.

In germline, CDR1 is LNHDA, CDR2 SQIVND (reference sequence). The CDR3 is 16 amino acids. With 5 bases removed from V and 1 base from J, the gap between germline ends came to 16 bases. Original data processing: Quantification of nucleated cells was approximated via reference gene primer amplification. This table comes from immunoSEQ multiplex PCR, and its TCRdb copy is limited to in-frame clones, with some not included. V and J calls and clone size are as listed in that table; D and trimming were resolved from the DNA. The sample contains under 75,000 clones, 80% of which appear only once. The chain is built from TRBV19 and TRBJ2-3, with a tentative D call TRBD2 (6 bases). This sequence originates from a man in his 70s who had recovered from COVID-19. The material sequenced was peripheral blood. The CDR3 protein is CASSGGVTLGTDTQYF. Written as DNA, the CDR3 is TGTGCCAGTAGTGGAGGGGTTACTCTTGGCACAGATACGCAGTATTTT.